The 23 T cell receptor beta chains below were found in one sample sequenced in a study of identical twins. Using its own MiXCR run on the 5' RACE reads, TCRdb lists one record per CDR3 protein. Of about 720,000 distinct CDR3 sequences in the sample, 8% to 9% are singletons; the top ten hold approximately 0.94%. The same sample was also used in a study of yellow fever vaccine responses in identical twins.

Sequences were obtained from PBMCs. These receptors were taken from a woman aged 18-30 years in good health.

V usage is TRBV7-9 and J usage is TRBJ1-1; D may be TRBD1 (6 bases). CDR3 size: 14 residues. CDR1 and CDR2 (germline): SEHNR, FQNEAQ (reference sequence). The ends were cut back, 4 bases at V and 4 bases at J, with 13 bases in the middle. In nucleotides, the CDR3 is TGTGCCAGCAGCTCGATACAGGGAATCACTGAAGCTTTCTTT. Translation gives CASSSIQGITEAFF.

Many counts were recorded for this clonotype. This rearrangement joins TRBV6-5 to TRBJ2-3; D unclear. Germline V gives CDR1 MNHEY, CDR2 SVGAGI. This CDR3 comprises 16 residues. Trimming removed 0 bases at V and 0 bases at J, with 10 bases between. The CDR3 DNA reads TGTGCCAGCAGTTACTCGGCGGATATGAGCACAGATACGCAGTATTTT. Amino acids: CASSYSADMSTDTQYF.

The chain recombines TRBV11-2 with TRBJ2-2, with D possibly TRBD1 on 5 matching bases. Trimming took off 2 bases at V and 2 bases at J, with 12 bases between the two ends. Germline lookup yields CDR1 SGHAT and CDR2 FQNNGV. The CDR3 is 16 amino acids. DNA of the CDR3: TGTGCCAGCAGCTTATTGGGGCTGGGAAACACCGGGGAGCTGTTTTTT. It encodes CASSLLGLGNTGELFF.

There are a few counts of this clonotype. The rearrangement links TRBV6-1 to TRBJ2-3; TRBD1 matches at 7 bases. V shed 3 bases and J 1 base; nucleotides not matched to a gene: 4. Germline-derived CDR1 and CDR2 are MNHNS and SASEGT. The CDR3 is 15 amino acids. The CDR3 coding sequence is TGTGCCAGCAGTGACAGGGGGTCTGGCACAGATACGCAGTATTTT. It yields the protein CASSDRGSGTDTQYF.

The V gene is TRBV25-1, the J gene TRBJ1-2; 12 bases align to TRBD1. V gave up 6 bases and J gave up 0 bases; unmatched junction bases: 5. Germline V gives CDR1 MGHDK, CDR2 SYGVNS. The CDR3 contains 16 residues. DNA for the CDR3: TGTGCCAGCAGAGGGGACAGGGGGCCCTCTAACTATGGCTACACCTTC. It specifies CASRGDRGPSNYGYTF.

This clonotype was observed a few times. This chain connects TRBV15 to TRBJ2-1; unclear D gene. Trimming cost V 3 bases and J 3 bases, with 18 bases left between them. This CDR3 spans 17 amino acids. Germline V gives CDR1 LNHNV, CDR2 YYDKDF (reference sequence). The CDR3 nucleotides are TGTGCCACCAGCAGGCTCCCGCCCAGTTCCAGCTACAATGAGCAGTTCTTC. As protein: CATSRLPPSSSYNEQFF.

The gene calls are TRBV11-3 and TRBJ2-1, with D tentatively TRBD2 (5 bases). CDR3 length equals 16 residues. Germline V gene lookup returns CDR1 SGHNT and CDR2 YENEEA. The ends were cut back, 5 bases at V and 0 bases at J, with 14 bases in the middle. CDR3 coding DNA: TGTGCCAGCAGCCAGCGGTGGGCTACCTCCTACAATGAGCAGTTCTTC. Translated: CASSQRWATSYNEQFF.

There are many counts of this clonotype. The chain joins TRBV9 to TRBJ2-1, with 11 positions matching TRBD2. The V and J ends lost 4 bases and 7 bases, in that order; junction bases with no gene match: 16. The V gene's germline CDR1 is SGDLS and CDR2 YYNGEE. The CDR3 runs 18 residues. CDR3 DNA: TGTGCCAGCAGCCCGTCCGGGACTAGCGGTCCTATGAGGAATGAGCAGTTCTTC. Translating gives CASSPSGTSGPMRNEQFF.

This clonotype was detected only a few times. This sequence joins TRBV3-1 and TRBJ2-2, with D perhaps matching TRBD1 (6 bases). Germline lookup yields CDR1 LGHDT and CDR2 YNNKEL (reference sequence). This CDR3 is 16 amino acids long. Trimming removed 1 base at V and 7 bases at J, with 16 bases between. In nucleotides, the CDR3 is TGTGCCAGCAGCCAAGGTTTCCGACAGGTCAACGGGGAGCTGTTTTTT. Amino acid sequence: CASSQGFRQVNGELFF.

In its sample, this clonotype was seen many times. Here the CDR3 DNA reads TGTGCCAGCAGTAGAAGGACGGAGACCCAGTACTTC. Amino acid sequence: CASSRRTETQYF. This chain links TRBV12-3 or TRBV12-4 with TRBJ2-5; D gene ambiguous. The CDR3 loop spans 12 amino acids. Trimming shortened V by 5 bases and J by 5 bases, and 9 bases separated the two germline ends.

CDR3 residues: CASSFKRGLYNEQFF. In DNA, the CDR3 is TGTGCCAGCAGCTTCAAGCGGGGTCTTTACAATGAGCAGTTCTTC. The chain is built from TRBV7-9 and TRBJ2-1; the match to TRBD2 covers 7 bases. This CDR3 is built from 15 residues. V shed 3 bases, J shed 4 bases, and the junction held 6 bases outside the gene matches. CDR1 and CDR2 (germline): SEHNR, FQNEAQ (reference sequence).

V and J are TRBV6-2 or TRBV6-3 and TRBJ2-7; 9 bases map to TRBD1. The CDR3 is 15 residues long. With 10 bases clipped from V and 6 bases from J, the junction kept 16 bases outside the gene matches. The V gene's germline CDR1 is MNHEY and CDR2 SVGEGT. CDR3 nucleotides: TGTGCCACCACAGCGACCACCGGGACAGGGTTCGAGCAGTACTTC. This translates into CATTATTGTGFEQYF.

V usage is TRBV6-1 and J usage is TRBJ2-7; 10 bases are a match to TRBD1. The CDR3 sequence is 13 residues long. V lost 9 bases to trimming and J lost 6 bases; unmatched junction nucleotides: 8. CDR1 is MNHNS, CDR2 SASEGT, per germline. Here the CDR3 reads CASTTGQGREQYF. The DNA of the CDR3 is TGTGCCAGTACCACGGGACAGGGGCGCGAGCAGTACTTC.

This clonotype has just a few counts. The rearrangement links TRBV7-2 to TRBJ1-5; D not resolved. There are 13 residues in the CDR3. Trimming removed 7 bases at V and 4 bases at J, with 11 bases between. Germline V gene data show CDR1 as SGHTA and CDR2 as FQGNSA. CDR3 DNA: TGTGCCAGCACAACCGGGTTTAATCAGCCCCAGCATTTT. Amino acid sequence: CASTTGFNQPQHF. Together with reference TRBV7-2 and TRBJ1-5, the CDR3 gives the full variable domain: GAGVSQSPSNKVTEKGKDVELRCDPISGHTALYWYRQSLGQGLEFLIYFQGNSAPDKSGLPSDRFSAERTGGSVSTLTIQRTQQEDSAVYLCASTTGFNQPQHFGDGTRLSIL.

This clonotype was seen at least ten times. V and J are TRBV6-1 and TRBJ2-7; 11 bases fit TRBD1. CDR3 length: 15 amino acids. Germline assignment: CDR1 MNHNS and CDR2 SASEGT. V gave up 6 bases and J gave up 4 bases; unmatched junction bases: 8. The CDR3 DNA reads as TGTGCCAGCAGGAGGTCGGGACAGGGGGAATACGAGCAGTACTTC. It specifies CASRRSGQGEYEQYF.

The chain couples TRBV18 to TRBJ2-5; 9 bases line up with TRBD1. This CDR3 contains 16 residues. V was pared by 5 bases and J by 5 bases, with 12 bases of the junction left unmatched. Germline CDR1 reads KGHSH; CDR2 reads LQKENI. The CDR3 is CASSAYRGLMSETQYF. CDR3 nucleotides: TGTGCCAGCTCAGCTTACAGGGGGCTGATGTCGGAGACCCAGTACTTC.

In this sample, this clonotype turned up many times. This rearrangement joins TRBV29-1 to TRBJ2-5; the D is unclear. The V gene lost 4 bases and the J gene lost 2 bases, with 8 bases spanning the gap. The CDR3 spans 12 residues. The germline gives CDR1 SQVTM, CDR2 ANQGSEA. The CDR3 DNA sequence: TGCAGCGTTGTAGTGGGGCAAGAGACCCAGTACTTC. Its protein product is CSVVVGQETQYF.

There are a few counts of this clonotype. This chain uses TRBV19 with TRBJ2-3, with D tentatively TRBD1 (6 bases). V dropped 7 bases and J dropped 6 bases, with 23 bases sitting between them. Germline V lookup: CDR1 LNHDA, CDR2 SQIVND (reference sequence). The CDR3 runs 16 residues. CDR3 nucleotides: TGTGCCAGTACCGTCTGGGGGCGGACGGGTAAGGATACGCAGTATTTT. Protein sequence: CASTVWGRTGKDTQYF.

This clonotype was detected a few times. The chain uses TRBV14 and TRBJ2-1, with 8 bases matching TRBD1. The CDR3 has 16 residues. Germline V lookup: CDR1 SGHDN, CDR2 FVKESK. The J segment lost 0 bases and the V segment lost 3 bases, leaving 4 bases of the junction unmatched. CDR3 residues: CASSQETGGSYNEQFF. The DNA for the CDR3 is TGTGCCAGCAGCCAGGAAACAGGGGGCTCCTACAATGAGCAGTTCTTC. The full variable domain, rest sourced from reference TRBV14 and TRBJ2-1, is EAGVTQFPSHSVIEKGQTVTLRCDPISGHDNLYWYRRVMGKEIKFLLHFVKESKQDESGMPNNRFLAERTGGTYSTLKVQPAELEDSGVYFCASSQETGGSYNEQFFGPGTRLTVL.

This chain links TRBV20-1 with TRBJ1-2; 10 nucleotides match TRBD1. With 0 bases clipped from V and 5 bases from J, the junction kept 6 bases outside the gene matches. This CDR3 contains 15 residues. Per germline, CDR1 DFQATT and CDR2 SNEGSKA (reference sequence). The CDR3 DNA reads TGCAGTGCTAGAGATTTAGGACAGGGGGATTATGGCTACACCTTC. Translated: CSARDLGQGDYGYTF.

The gene calls are TRBV12-3 or TRBV12-4 and TRBJ1-1; D not resolved. Trimming stripped 8 bases from V and 7 bases from J, with 17 bases between. This CDR3 has 13 residues. For the CDR3, the DNA is TGTGCCAGCCTCCTTCCCTTGGACGGTGAAGCTTTCTTT. Protein: CASLLPLDGEAFF.

This clonotype has just a few counts. The rearrangement uses TRBV2 and TRBJ1-2, with D perhaps matching TRBD1 (5 bases). Germline CDR1 reads SNHLY; CDR2 reads FYNNEI. V was cut by 2 bases and J by 8 bases, with 18 bases left in between. The CDR3 spans 15 residues. The CDR3 bases are TGTGCCAGCAGTGAAAGAGGGACGGATTGGCTGGGCTACACCTTC. As protein: CASSERGTDWLGYTF.

This sequence joins TRBV11-2 and TRBJ2-1; weak D call: TRBD1 (5 bases). CDR3 length equals 11 residues. Per the germline V gene, CDR1 is SGHAT and CDR2 is FQNNGV. V was cut by 2 bases and J by 15 bases, with 11 bases left in between. The CDR3 spells CASSLSRDWFF. CDR3 nucleotides: TGTGCCAGCAGCTTATCCAGGGATTGGTTCTTC. The whole variable domain, filled in from reference TRBV11-2 and TRBJ2-1, reads EAGVAQSPRYKIIEKRQSVAFWCNPISGHATLYWYQQILGQGPKLLIQFQNNGVVDDSQLPKDRFSAERLKGVDSTLKIQPAKLEDSAVYLCASSLSRDWFFGPGTRLTVL.